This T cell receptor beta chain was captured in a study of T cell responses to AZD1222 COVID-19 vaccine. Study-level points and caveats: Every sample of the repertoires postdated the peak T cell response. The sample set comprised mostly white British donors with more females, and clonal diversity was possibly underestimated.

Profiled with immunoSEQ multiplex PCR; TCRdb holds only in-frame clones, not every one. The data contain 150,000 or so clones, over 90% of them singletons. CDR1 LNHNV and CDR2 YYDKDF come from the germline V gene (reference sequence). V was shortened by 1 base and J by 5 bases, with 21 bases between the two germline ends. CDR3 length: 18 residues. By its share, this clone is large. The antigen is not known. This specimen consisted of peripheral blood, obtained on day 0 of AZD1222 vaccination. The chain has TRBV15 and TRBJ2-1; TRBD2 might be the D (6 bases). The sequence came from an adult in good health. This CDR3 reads CATSRARPRDLYHNEQFF. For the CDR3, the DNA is TGTGCCACCAGCAGAGCCCGACCCCGGGACTTATATCACAATGAGCAGTTCTTC. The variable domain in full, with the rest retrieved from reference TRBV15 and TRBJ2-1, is DAMVIQNPRYQVTQFGKPVTLSCSQTLNHNVMYWYQQKSSQAPKLLFHYYDKDFNNEADTPDNFQSRRPNTSFCFLDIRSPGLGDTAMYLCATSRARPRDLYHNEQFFGPGTRLTVL.